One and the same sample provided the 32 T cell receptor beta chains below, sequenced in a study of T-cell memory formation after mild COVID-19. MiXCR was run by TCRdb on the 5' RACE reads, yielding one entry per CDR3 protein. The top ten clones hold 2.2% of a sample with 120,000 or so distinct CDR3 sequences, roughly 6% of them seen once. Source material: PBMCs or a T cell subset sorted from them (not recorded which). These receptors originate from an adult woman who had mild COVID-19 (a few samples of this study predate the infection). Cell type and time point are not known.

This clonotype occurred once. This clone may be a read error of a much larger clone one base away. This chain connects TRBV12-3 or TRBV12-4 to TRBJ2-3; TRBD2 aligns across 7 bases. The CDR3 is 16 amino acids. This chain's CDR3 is CASSSNTGTTTDTKYF. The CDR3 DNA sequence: TGTGCCAGCAGCTCGAATACCGGGACTACAACAGATACGAAGTATTTT.

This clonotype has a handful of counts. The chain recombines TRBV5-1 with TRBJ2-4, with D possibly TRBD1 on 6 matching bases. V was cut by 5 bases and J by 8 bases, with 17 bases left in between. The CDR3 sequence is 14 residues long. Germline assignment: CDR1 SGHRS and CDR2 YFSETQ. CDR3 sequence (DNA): TGCGCCAGCAGACTACAGGGAGCCCTAGACATTCAGTACTTC. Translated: CASRLQGALDIQYF.

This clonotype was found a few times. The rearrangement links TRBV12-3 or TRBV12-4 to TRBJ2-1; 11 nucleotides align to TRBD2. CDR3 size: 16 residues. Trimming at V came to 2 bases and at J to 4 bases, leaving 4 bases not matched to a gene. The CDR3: CASSLYGTSGYNEQFF. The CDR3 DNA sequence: TGTGCCAGCAGTTTATATGGGACTAGCGGTTACAATGAGCAGTTCTTC.

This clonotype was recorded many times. In DNA form, the CDR3 reads TGTGCCAGCAGCTTCCCGGGACAGGGGGCCGAGCAGTACTTC. Translated: CASSFPGQGAEQYF. V usage is TRBV7-9 and J usage is TRBJ2-7, with 12 bases matching TRBD1. Germline V lookup: CDR1 SEHNR, CDR2 FQNEAQ (reference sequence). The junction had 3 bases not matched to a gene; V was cut back by 3 bases and J by 6 bases. This CDR3 spans 14 amino acids.

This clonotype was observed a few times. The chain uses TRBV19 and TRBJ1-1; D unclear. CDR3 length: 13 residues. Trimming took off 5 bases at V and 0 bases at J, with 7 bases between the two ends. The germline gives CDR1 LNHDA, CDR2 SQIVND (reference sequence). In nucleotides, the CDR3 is TGTGCCAGTAGTTCGGTTGTGAACACTGAAGCTTTCTTT. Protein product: CASSSVVNTEAFF.

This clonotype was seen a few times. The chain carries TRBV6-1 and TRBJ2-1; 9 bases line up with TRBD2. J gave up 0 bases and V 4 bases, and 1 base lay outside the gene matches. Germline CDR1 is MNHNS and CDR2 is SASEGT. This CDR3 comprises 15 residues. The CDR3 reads CASSGLAVSYNEQFF. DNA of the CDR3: TGTGCCAGCAGTGGACTAGCGGTCTCCTACAATGAGCAGTTCTTC.

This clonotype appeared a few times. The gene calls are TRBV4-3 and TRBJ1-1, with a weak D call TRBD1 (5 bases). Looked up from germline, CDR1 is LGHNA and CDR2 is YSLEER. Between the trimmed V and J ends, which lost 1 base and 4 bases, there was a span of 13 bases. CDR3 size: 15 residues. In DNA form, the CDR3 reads TGCGCCAGCAGCCAAGTGAGCGTCGGGGGCACTGAAGCTTTCTTT. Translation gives CASSQVSVGGTEAFF.

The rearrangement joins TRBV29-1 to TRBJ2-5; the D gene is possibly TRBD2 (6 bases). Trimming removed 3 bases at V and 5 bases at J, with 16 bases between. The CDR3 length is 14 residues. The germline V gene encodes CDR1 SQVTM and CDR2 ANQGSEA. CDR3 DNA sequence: TGCAGCGTTGATGGCGGGAAGGCGGCGGAGACCCAGTACTTC. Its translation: CSVDGGKAAETQYF.

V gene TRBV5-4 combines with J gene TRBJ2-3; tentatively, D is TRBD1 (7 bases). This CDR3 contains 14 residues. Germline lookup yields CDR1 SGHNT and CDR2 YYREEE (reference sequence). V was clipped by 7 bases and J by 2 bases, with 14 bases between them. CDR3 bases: TGTGCCAGCCAGGGGGGACTGCACACAGATACGCAGTATTTT. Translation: CASQGGLHTDTQYF.

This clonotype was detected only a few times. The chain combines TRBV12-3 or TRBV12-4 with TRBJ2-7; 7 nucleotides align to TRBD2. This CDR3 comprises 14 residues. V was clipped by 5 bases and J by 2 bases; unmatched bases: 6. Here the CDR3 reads CASSGRGTPYEQYF. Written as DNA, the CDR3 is TGTGCCAGCAGTGGGCGGGGGACCCCCTACGAGCAGTACTTC.

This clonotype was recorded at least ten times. CDR3 sequence (DNA): TGTGCCAGCAGCTCAGGACAGGGAGGGGGCAATCAGCCCCAGCATTTT. Its translation is CASSSGQGGGNQPQHF. The chain links TRBV5-5 to TRBJ1-5; the match to TRBD1 covers 8 bases. This CDR3 is built from 16 residues. Germline V gene lookup returns CDR1 SGHKS and CDR2 YYEKEE (reference sequence). Trimming took 3 bases from V and 2 from J; bases not matched to a gene: 7. The full variable domain, in which reference TRBV5-5 and TRBJ1-5 provide the parts outside the CDR3, is DAGVTQSPTHLIKTRGQQVTLRCSPISGHKSVSWYQQVLGQGPQFIFQYYEKEERGRGNFPDRFSARQFPNYSSELNVNALLLGDSALYLCASSSGQGGGNQPQHFGDGTRLSIL.

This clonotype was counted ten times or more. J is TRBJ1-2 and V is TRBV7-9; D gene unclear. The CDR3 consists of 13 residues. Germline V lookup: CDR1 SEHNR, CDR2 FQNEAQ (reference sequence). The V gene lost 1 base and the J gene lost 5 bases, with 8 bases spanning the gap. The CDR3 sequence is CASSLGPYYGYTF. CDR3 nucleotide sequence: TGTGCCAGCAGCTTAGGTCCTTATTATGGCTACACCTTC.

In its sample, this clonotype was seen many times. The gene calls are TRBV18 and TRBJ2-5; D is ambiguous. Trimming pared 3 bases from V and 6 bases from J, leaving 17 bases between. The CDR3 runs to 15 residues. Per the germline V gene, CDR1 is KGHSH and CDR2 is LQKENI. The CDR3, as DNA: TGTGCCAGCTCACCCGTCTTAGGGTTGGAGAAGACCCAGTACTTC. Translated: CASSPVLGLEKTQYF.

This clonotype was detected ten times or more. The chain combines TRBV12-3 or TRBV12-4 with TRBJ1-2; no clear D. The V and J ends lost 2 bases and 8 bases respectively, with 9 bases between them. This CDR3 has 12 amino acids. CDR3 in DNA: TGTGCCAGCAGTTTAAGGACGCGGGGCTACACCTTC. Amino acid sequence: CASSLRTRGYTF.

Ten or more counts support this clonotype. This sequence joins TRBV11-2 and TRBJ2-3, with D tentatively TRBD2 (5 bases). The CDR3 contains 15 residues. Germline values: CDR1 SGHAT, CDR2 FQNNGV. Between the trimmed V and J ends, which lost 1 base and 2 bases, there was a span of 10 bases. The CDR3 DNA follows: TGTGCCAGCAGCTTAGTTGGGGAGTTCACAGATACGCAGTATTTT. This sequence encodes CASSLVGEFTDTQYF.

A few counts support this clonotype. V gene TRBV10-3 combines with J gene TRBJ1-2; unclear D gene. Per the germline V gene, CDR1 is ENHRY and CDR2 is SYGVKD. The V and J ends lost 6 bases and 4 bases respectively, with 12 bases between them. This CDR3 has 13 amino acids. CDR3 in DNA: TGTGCCATCAGACCAAATGACGGCTATGGCTACACCTTC. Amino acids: CAIRPNDGYGYTF.

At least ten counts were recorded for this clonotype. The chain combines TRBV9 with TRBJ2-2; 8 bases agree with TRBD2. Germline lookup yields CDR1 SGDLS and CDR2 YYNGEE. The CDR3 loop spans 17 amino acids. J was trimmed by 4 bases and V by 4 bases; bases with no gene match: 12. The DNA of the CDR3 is TGTGCCAGCAGCCCCAGAGAGCGGGAGTTGGTCACCGGGGAGCTGTTTTTT. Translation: CASSPRERELVTGELFF.

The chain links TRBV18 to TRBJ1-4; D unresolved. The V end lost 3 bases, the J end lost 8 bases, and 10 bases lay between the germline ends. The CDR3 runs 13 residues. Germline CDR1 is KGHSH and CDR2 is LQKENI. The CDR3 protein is CASSPNRGEKLFF. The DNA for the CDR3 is TGTGCCAGCTCACCGAACAGAGGCGAAAAACTGTTTTTT.

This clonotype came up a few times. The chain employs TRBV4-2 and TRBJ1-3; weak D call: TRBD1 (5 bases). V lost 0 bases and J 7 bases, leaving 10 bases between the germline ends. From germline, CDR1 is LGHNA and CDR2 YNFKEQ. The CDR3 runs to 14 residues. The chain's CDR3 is CASSQDSWGNTIYF. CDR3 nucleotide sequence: TGTGCCAGCAGCCAAGATTCCTGGGGCAACACCATATATTTT.

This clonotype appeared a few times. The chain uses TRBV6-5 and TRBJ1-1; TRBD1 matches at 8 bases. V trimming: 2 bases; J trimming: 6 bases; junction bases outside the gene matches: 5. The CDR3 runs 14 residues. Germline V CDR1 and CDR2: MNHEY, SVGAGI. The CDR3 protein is CASSYHGTGAEAFF. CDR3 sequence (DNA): TGTGCCAGCAGTTACCACGGGACAGGCGCTGAAGCTTTCTTT.

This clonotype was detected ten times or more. CDR3 residues: CASSSMGSNYGYTF. The CDR3 nucleotides are TGTGCCAGCAGCTCGATGGGTTCTAACTATGGCTACACCTTC. This sequence joins TRBV7-2 and TRBJ1-2, with no clear D. The CDR3 is made up of 14 amino acids. Germline V CDR1 and CDR2: SGHTA, FQGNSA. V lost 4 bases, J lost 0 bases, and 9 bases lay in between.

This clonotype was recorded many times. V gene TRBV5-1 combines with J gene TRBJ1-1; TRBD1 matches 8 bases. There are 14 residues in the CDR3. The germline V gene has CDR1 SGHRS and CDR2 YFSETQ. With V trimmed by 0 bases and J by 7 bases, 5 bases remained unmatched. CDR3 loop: CASSLDRTGNEAFF. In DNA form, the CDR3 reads TGCGCCAGCAGCTTGGACCGGACAGGGAATGAAGCTTTCTTT.

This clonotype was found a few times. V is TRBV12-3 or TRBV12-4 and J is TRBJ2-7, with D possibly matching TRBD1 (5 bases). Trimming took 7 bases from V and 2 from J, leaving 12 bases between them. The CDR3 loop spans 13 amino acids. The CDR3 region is CASTRLGAYEQYF. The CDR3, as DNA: TGTGCCAGCACTCGGCTAGGGGCCTACGAGCAGTACTTC.

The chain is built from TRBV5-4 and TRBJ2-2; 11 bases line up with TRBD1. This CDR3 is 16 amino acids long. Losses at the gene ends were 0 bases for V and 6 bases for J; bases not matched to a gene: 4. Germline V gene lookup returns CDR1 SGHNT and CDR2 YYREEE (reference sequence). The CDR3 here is CASSLGGTGGSGELFF. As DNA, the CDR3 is TGTGCCAGCAGCTTGGGTGGGACAGGGGGTTCCGGGGAGCTGTTTTTT.

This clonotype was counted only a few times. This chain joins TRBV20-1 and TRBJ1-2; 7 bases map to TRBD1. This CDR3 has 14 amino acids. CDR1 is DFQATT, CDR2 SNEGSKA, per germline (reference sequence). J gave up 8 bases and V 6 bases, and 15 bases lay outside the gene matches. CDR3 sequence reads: CSAPPTGRIGGYTF. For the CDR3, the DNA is TGCAGTGCCCCTCCGACAGGGAGAATTGGGGGCTACACCTTC.

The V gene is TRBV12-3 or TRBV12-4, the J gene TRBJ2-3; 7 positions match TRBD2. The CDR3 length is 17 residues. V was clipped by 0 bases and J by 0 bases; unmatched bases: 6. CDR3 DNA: TGTGCCAGCAGTTTAGCGGGGAGGGGTCCTAGCACAGATACGCAGTATTTT. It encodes CASSLAGRGPSTDTQYF.

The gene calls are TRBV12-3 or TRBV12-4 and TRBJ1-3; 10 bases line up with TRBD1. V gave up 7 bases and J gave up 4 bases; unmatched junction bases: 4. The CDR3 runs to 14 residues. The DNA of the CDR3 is TGTGCCAGCACCTGGGACAGGGGCGGAAACACCATATATTTT. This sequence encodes CASTWDRGGNTIYF.

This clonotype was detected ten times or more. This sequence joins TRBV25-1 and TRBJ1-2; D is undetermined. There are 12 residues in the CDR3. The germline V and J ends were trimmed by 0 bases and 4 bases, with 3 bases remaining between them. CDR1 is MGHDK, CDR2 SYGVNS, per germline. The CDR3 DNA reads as TGTGCCAGCAGTGAATATCGCTATGGCTACACCTTC. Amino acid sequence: CASSEYRYGYTF.

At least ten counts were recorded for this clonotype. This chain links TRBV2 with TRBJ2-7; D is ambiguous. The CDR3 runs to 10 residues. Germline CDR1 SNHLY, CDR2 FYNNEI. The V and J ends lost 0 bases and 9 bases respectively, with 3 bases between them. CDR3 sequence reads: CASSEAGQYF. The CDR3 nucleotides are TGTGCCAGCAGTGAAGCAGGGCAGTACTTC.

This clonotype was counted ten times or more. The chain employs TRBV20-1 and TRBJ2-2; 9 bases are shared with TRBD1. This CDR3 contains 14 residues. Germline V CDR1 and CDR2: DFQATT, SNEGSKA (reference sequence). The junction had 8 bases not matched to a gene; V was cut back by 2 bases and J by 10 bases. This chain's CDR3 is CSARKTGGYAELFF. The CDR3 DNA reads TGCAGTGCTAGAAAGACAGGGGGATACGCGGAGCTGTTTTTT.

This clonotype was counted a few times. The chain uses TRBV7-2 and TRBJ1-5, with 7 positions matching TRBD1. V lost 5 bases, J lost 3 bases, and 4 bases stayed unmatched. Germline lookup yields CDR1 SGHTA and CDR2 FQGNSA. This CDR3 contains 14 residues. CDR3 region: CASSRDSFNQPQHF. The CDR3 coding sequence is TGTGCCAGCAGCCGGGACAGTTTCAATCAGCCCCAGCATTTT.

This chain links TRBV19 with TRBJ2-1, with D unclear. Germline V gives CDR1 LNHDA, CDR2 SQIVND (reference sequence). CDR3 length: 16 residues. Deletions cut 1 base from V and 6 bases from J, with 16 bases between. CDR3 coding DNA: TGTGCCAGTAGTATAGGTGATGGGGATTCGGGCAATGAGCAGTTCTTC. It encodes CASSIGDGDSGNEQFF.